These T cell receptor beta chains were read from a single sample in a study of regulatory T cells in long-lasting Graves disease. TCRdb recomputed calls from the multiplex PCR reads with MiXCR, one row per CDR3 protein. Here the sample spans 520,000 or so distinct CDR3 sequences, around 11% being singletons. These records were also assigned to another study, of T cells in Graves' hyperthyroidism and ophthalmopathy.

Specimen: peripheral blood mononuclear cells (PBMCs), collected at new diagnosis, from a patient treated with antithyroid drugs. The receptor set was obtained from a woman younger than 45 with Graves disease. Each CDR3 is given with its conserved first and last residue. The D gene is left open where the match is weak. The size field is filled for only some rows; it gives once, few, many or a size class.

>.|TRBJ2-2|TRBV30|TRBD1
TGTGCCTGGAGTACCGGGACAGTAAACACCGGGGAGCTGTTTTTT
CAWSTGTVNTGELFF
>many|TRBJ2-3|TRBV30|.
TGTGCCTGGAGTGCGGGACTTTACACAGATACGCAGTATTTT
CAWSAGLYTDTQYF
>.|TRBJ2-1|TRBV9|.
TGTGCCAGCAGCGTAGCTGGCCTCAATGAGCAGTTCTTC
CASSVAGLNEQFF
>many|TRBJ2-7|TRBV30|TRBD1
TGTGCCTGGAGTAGAATTCGGGACAGCTCCTACGAGCAGTACTTC
CAWSRIRDSSYEQYF
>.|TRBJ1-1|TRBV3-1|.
TGTGCCAGCAGCCATTGGGGGGGCCGAGGTAACACTGAAGCTTTCTTT
CASSHWGGRGNTEAFF
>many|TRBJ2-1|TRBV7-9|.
TGTGCCAGCAGCTTAAAGGCGGATAGCTCCTACAATGAGCAGTTCTTC
CASSLKADSSYNEQFF
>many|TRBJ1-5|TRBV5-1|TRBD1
TGCGCCAGCAGATGGGGCGACAGGGGGGACAATCAGCCCCAGCATTTT
CASRWGDRGDNQPQHF
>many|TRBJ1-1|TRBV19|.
TGTGCCAGTAGTAATCTAATGAACACTGAAGCTTTCTTT
CASSNLMNTEAFF
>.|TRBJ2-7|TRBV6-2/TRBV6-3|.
TGTGCCAGCGATACAGGCGGGGCAAGAATCTACGAGCAGTACTTC
CASDTGGARIYEQYF
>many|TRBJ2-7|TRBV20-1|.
TGCAGTGCTCGGACAGAGAGCTCCTACGAGCAGTACTTC
CSARTESSYEQYF
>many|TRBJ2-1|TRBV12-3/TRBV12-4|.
TGTGCCAGCAAGCCTAACAATGAGCAGTTCTTC
CASKPNNEQFF
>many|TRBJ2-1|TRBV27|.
TGTGCCAGCAGTTTATCAGGTTTTGGGTTTACTGGCAATGAGCAGTTCTTC
CASSLSGFGFTGNEQFF
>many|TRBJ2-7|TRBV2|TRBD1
TGTGCCAGCAGGGGGGGACAGGGGAGGCACTTC
CASRGGQGRHF
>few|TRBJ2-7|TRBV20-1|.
TGCAGTGCTGGGGGAAGGGCGCTCGGCTCCTACGAGCAGTACTTC
CSAGGRALGSYEQYF
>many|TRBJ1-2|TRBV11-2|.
TGTGCCAGTTTTGCTATCAACAATGGCTACACCTTC
CASFAINNGYTF
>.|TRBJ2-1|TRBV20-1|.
TGCAGTGCTACCTTGAGGCCTAGCACTTTCTACAATGAGCAGTTCTTC
CSATLRPSTFYNEQFF
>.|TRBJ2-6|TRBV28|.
TGTGCCAGCAGTTTATGGGAGGCCTCTGGGGCCAACGTCCTGACTTTC
CASSLWEASGANVLTF
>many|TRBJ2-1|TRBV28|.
TGTGCTACCCTAGGCGGTGAGCAGTTCTTC
CATLGGEQFF
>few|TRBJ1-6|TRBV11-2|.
TGTGCCAGCAGCTTTTTAATTTTGGCAGACGGTTCACCCCTCCACTTT
CASSFLILADGSPLHF
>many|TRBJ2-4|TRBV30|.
TGTGCCTGGAGTGTGAGTGTCGGGAACATTCAGTACTTC
CAWSVSVGNIQYF
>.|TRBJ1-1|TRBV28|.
TGTGCCAGCAGTTTTCGGGGGGCGTACACTGAAGCTTTCTTT
CASSFRGAYTEAFF
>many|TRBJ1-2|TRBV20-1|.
TGCAGTGCTAGAGATTCGACCAACTATGGCTACACCTTC
CSARDSTNYGYTF
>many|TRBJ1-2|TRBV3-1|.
TGTGCCAGCAGCCGACTTGGGGGGGGTGGCTACACCTTC
CASSRLGGGGYTF
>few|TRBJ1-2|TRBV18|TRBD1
TGTGCCAGCTCAGCGACAGGGGGCGCCTATGGCTACACCTTC
CASSATGGAYGYTF
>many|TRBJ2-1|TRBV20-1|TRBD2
TGCAGTGCTAGGCGGACTAGCTCCTACAATGAGCAGTTCTTC
CSARRTSSYNEQFF
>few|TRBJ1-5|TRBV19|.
TGTGCCAGTACCCTAGGGGGGGGTCAGCCCCAGCATTTT
CASTLGGGQPQHF
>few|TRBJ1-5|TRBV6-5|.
TGTGCCAGCAGTTTGAGTAGGGCCCCAGGCAATCAGCCCCAGCATTTT
CASSLSRAPGNQPQHF
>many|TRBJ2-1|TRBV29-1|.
TGCAGCGTTAACGGGCTGCCAGGCTCCTACAATGAGCAGTTCTTC
CSVNGLPGSYNEQFF
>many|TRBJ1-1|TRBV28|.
TGTGCCAGCAGTCCCCTCCCTGGACAGTTGAACACTGAAGCTTTCTTT
CASSPLPGQLNTEAFF
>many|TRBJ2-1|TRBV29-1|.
TGCAGCGTTGAACAAGACTACAATGAGCAGTTCTTC
CSVEQDYNEQFF
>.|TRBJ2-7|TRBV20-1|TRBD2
TGCAGTGCTAGAGATTTCGGGGGAGGGCGGTTCGAGCAGTACTTC
CSARDFGGGRFEQYF
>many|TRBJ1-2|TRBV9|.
TGTGCCAGCAGCGTCCAGGGGAGTAGTAACTATGGCTACACCTTC
CASSVQGSSNYGYTF
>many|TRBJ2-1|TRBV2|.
TGTGCCAGCGCCCGGCGTCTTACTCGAGGGGACAATGAGCAGTTCTTC
CASARRLTRGDNEQFF
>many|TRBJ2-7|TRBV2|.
TGTGCCAGCACTGGACCTAGCTCCTACGAGCAGTACTTC
CASTGPSSYEQYF